This T cell receptor beta chain stems from a study of control samples from healthy donors and cancer patients. TCRdb's copy holds only in-frame clones and misses some; the assay was immunoSEQ multiplex PCR. The sample includes around 71,000 clones, about 89% of them seen just once. CDR1 is MNHEY and CDR2 is SMNVEV in the germline V gene (reference sequence). The CDR3 runs to 15 residues. V shed 6 bases and J shed 2 bases, with 16 bases lying between them. Source material: PBMCs. V and J are TRBV27 and TRBJ1-2; possibly TRBD1 for D (5 bases). The origin of this receptor is a woman in her forties or fifties with head and neck cancer. The CDR3 region has the DNA TGTGCCAGCAGCCCAAGGGGTACGACAAACTATGGCTACACCTTC. This encodes CASSPRGTTNYGYTF.